This TCR beta chain appears in the sequencing data of a study of blood T cells in healthy people across ages. Germline-derived CDR1 and CDR2 are SQVTM and ANQGSEA. Trimming took 3 bases from V and 15 from J; bases not matched to a gene: 13. The CDR3 covers 13 residues. PCR was performed a second time for about 6 to 11 cycles using a sample-barcoded 5' primer and a J-beta primer mix. At least 3 million CDR3-containing paired-end reads were obtained per sample. Via MiXCR, TCRdb re-called the 5' RACE reads, giving one row per CDR3 protein. The data hold around 1.5 million distinct CDR3 sequences, with approximately 42% observed a single time.

Material for sequencing was blood. The chain combines TRBV29-1 with TRBJ2-1, with 8 bases fitting TRBD1. The clonotype originates from a woman aged 18-29 years in good health. The CDR3 reads CSVDRLDRADLFF. The CDR3 coding sequence is TGCAGCGTTGACCGACTGGACAGGGCTGATTTGTTCTTC.